Below, 32 T cell receptor beta chains from the same sample are listed, as sequenced in a study of shared clonotypes between healthy human individuals (dated by TCRdb to the early 2020s). Preparation of the library involved the immunoSEQ multiplex PCR assay. TCRdb retrieved this table from immuneACCESS and kept in-frame rearrangements only. Not all clones are present; in checked studies, unresolved V genes account for under half, and no reason is known for the remainder. The sample table contains roughly 1 million clones; only one count was recorded for about 74% of them. The ten largest clones capture approximately 1.5% of the sample. What was sequenced was memory CD4+ T cells sorted from blood. The cell subset or site label for this specimen denotes: CD45RA-negative fraction. These receptor sequences come from a man aged 18-30 years in good health.

The chain couples TRBV5-6 to TRBJ2-3; TRBD2 agrees at 7 bases. J lost 4 bases, V lost 9 bases, and 20 bases had no gene match. The germline V gene has CDR1 SGHDT and CDR2 YYEEEE. The CDR3 has 17 amino acids. The DNA for the CDR3 is TGTGCCACCTCGATACTGGCCCAGCGGGGTATGCCAGATACGCAGTATTTT. Translated, it gives CATSILAQRGMPDTQYF.

The J gene is TRBJ2-5, the V gene TRBV6-1, with TRBD2 matching over 8 bases. CDR1 and CDR2 from the germline V gene are MNHNS and SASEGT. The ends lost 7 bases at V and 6 bases at J; junction bases unmatched: 10. This CDR3 is 14 amino acids long. CDR3 coding DNA: TGTGCCAGCACCTTAACTAGCGGCCTCCAGACCCAGTACTTC. Amino acids: CASTLTSGLQTQYF.

Remarks on this clone: This sample includes further DNA sequences coding for the same CDR3. V is TRBV7-2 and J is TRBJ2-5; possible D gene TRBD2, 5 bases. V dropped 2 bases and J dropped 1 base, with 8 bases sitting between them. Germline V CDR1 and CDR2: SGHTA, FQGNSA. This CDR3 is 14 amino acids long. The CDR3 coding sequence is TGTGCCAGCAGCTTAAACCGGGGCCAAGAGACCCAGTACTTC. Translating it yields CASSLNRGQETQYF.

The rearrangement joins TRBV7-2 to TRBJ1-1; D is undetermined. The V gene lost 3 bases and the J gene lost 1 base, with 9 bases spanning the gap. Germline V gene sequence: CDR1 SGHTA, CDR2 FQGNSA. The CDR3 sequence is 14 residues long. This CDR3 is CASSFYGENTEAFF. The CDR3 bases are TGTGCCAGCAGCTTTTACGGGGAGAACACTGAAGCTTTCTTT.

This clone was counted between two and nine times. This rearrangement joins TRBV5-1 to TRBJ2-3; maybe TRBD1 (5 bases). This CDR3 region has 15 residues. In germline, CDR1 is SGHRS, CDR2 YFSETQ. V was trimmed by 4 bases and J by 8 bases, leaving 20 bases between them. DNA for the CDR3: TGCGCCAGCAGCGGGGCGGCTTCGGGTTCGGGTACGCAGTATTTT. This encodes CASSGAASGSGTQYF.

The chain links TRBV11-2 to TRBJ2-5, with 9 bases fitting TRBD2. The CDR3 is made up of 16 amino acids. CDR1 SGHAT and CDR2 FQNNGV come from the germline V gene. Trimming cost V 2 bases and J 1 base; bases outside gene matches: 5. As DNA, the CDR3 is TGTGCCAGCAGCTTACCCCTAGCGGGGTCCCAAGAGACCCAGTACTTC. It encodes CASSLPLAGSQETQYF.

This clone was observed a handful of times. The chain employs TRBV28 and TRBJ1-1, with TRBD1 matching 7 bases. There are 15 residues in the CDR3. V was pared by 5 bases and J by 3 bases, with 9 bases of the junction left unmatched. The germline V gene has CDR1 MDHEN and CDR2 SYDVKM. CDR3 sequence reads: CASSRQGRGDTEAFF. The CDR3 DNA reads TGTGCCAGCAGTCGACAGGGCCGGGGGGACACTGAAGCTTTCTTT.

V is TRBV30 and J is TRBJ2-2, with D hard to call. The CDR3 length is 14 residues. Germline lookup yields CDR1 GTSNPN and CDR2 SVGIG (reference sequence). The germline V and J ends were trimmed by 3 bases and 1 base, with 9 bases remaining between them. As DNA, the CDR3 is TGTGCCTGGAGGCTGGGCCTGAACACCGGGGAGCTGTTTTTT. Translated, it gives CAWRLGLNTGELFF. The full variable domain, rest sourced from reference TRBV30 and TRBJ2-2, is SQTIHQWPATLVQPVGSPLSLECTVEGTSNPNLYWYRQAAGRGLQLLFYSVGIGQISSEVPQNLSASRPQDRQFILSSKKLLLSDSGFYLCAWRLGLNTGELFFGEGSRLTVL.

The chain employs TRBV5-1 and TRBJ2-7; D unclear. Germline lookup yields CDR1 SGHRS and CDR2 YFSETQ. V lost 1 base to trimming and J lost 3 bases, with 14 bases between them. The CDR3 length is 15 residues. CDR3 sequence reads: CASSLYHSGGYEQYF. CDR3 coding DNA: TGCGCCAGCAGCTTGTATCATAGTGGTGGCTACGAGCAGTACTTC.

This clone was observed a few times. V is TRBV4-1 and J is TRBJ1-5, with no clear D. Trimming left V 0 bases short and J 0 bases short, with 6 bases between. The germline CDR1 and CDR2 sequences are MGHRA and YSYEKL. The CDR3 runs 15 residues. CDR3 in amino acids: CASSQEVYSNQPQHF. The CDR3 DNA reads TGCGCCAGCAGCCAAGAGGTCTATAGCAATCAGCCCCAGCATTTT.

This clone was detected a few times. The chain uses TRBV7-2 and TRBJ1-1; possibly TRBD1 for D (5 bases). The CDR3 is 15 amino acids. The ends were cut back, 0 bases at V and 4 bases at J, with 12 bases in the middle. Germline CDR1 is SGHTA and CDR2 is FQGNSA. CDR3 in amino acids: CASSLATGLSTEAFF. CDR3 in DNA: TGTGCCAGCAGCTTAGCTACAGGCCTGAGCACTGAAGCTTTCTTT. Filled out from reference TRBV7-2 and TRBJ1-1, the complete variable domain reads GAGVSQSPSNKVTEKGKDVELRCDPISGHTALYWYRQSLGQGLEFLIYFQGNSAPDKSGLPSDRFSAERTGGSVSTLTIQRTQQEDSAVYLCASSLATGLSTEAFFGQGTRLTVV.

Points on this clone: The sample holds other DNA sequences that translate to the same CDR3. V gene TRBV6-1 combines with J gene TRBJ1-6; 9 nucleotides agree with TRBD1. Germline V gene data show CDR1 as MNHNS and CDR2 as SASEGT. The CDR3 sequence is 15 residues long. With 2 bases clipped from V and 7 bases from J, the junction kept 3 bases outside the gene matches. In DNA form, the CDR3 reads TGTGCCAGCAGTGAAACGGACAGGGGAAATTCACCCCTCCACTTT. Translation: CASSETDRGNSPLHF.

The chain employs TRBV18 and TRBJ2-5, with D maybe TRBD2 (5 bases). The germline V gene encodes CDR1 KGHSH and CDR2 LQKENI. This CDR3 comprises 16 residues. Trimming stripped 6 bases from V and 2 bases from J, with 19 bases between. CDR3 nucleotide sequence: TGTGCCAGCTCGGGTCTGTTCAGCGGACCACAAGAGACCCAGTACTTC. Residues: CASSGLFSGPQETQYF.

About this clone itself: This specimen includes other DNA sequences encoding the same CDR3. The V call is TRBV30, the J call TRBJ2-7, with TRBD1 matching over 9 bases. The junction had 2 bases not matched to a gene; V was cut back by 5 bases and J by 6 bases. CDR1 is GTSNPN and CDR2 is SVGIG in the germline V gene (reference sequence). The length of the CDR3 is 11 residues. The CDR3, as DNA: TGTGCCTGGGGACAGGGGCGCGAGCAGTACTTC. As protein: CAWGQGREQYF. Drawing the rest from reference TRBV30 and TRBJ2-7, the complete variable domain is SQTIHQWPATLVQPVGSPLSLECTVEGTSNPNLYWYRQAAGRGLQLLFYSVGIGQISSEVPQNLSASRPQDRQFILSSKKLLLSDSGFYLCAWGQGREQYFGPGTRLTVT.

The chain combines TRBV6-5 with TRBJ2-7; D is ambiguous. Per the germline V gene, CDR1 is MNHEY and CDR2 is SVGAGI. Trimming stripped 5 bases from V and 5 bases from J, with 10 bases between. This CDR3 spans 12 amino acids. CDR3 nucleotides: TGTGCCAGCAGTGGACCTGGGAACGAGCAGTACTTC. This sequence encodes CASSGPGNEQYF.

This clone was counted only a few times. In the same sample, other DNA sequences code for this CDR3. This sequence joins TRBV19 and TRBJ2-1; no definite D call. CDR3 length: 12 amino acids. V was pared by 3 bases and J by 5 bases, with 5 bases between. Germline V gene data show CDR1 as LNHDA and CDR2 as SQIVND (reference sequence). The CDR3, as DNA: TGTGCCAGTAGTATTCTGGACAATGAGCAGTTCTTC. Its translation is CASSILDNEQFF.

The chain has TRBV6-5 and TRBJ2-7; unclear D gene. Germline CDR1 and CDR2: MNHEY and SVGAGI. The V end was cut by 7 bases, the J end by 2 bases, with 18 bases between. The CDR3 sequence is 15 residues long. Here the CDR3 DNA reads TGTGCCAGCACCCTCAAACTCGGCGGCCCCTACGAGCAGTACTTC. Protein sequence: CASTLKLGGPYEQYF.

The chain links TRBV19 to TRBJ1-2, with TRBD1 as a possible D gene (6 bases). The length of the CDR3 is 11 residues. V was cut by 6 bases and J by 6 bases, with 8 bases left in between. Germline-derived CDR1 and CDR2 are LNHDA and SQIVND (reference sequence). The CDR3 DNA is TGTGCCAGTAGGCAGGGGAATGGCTACACCTTC. This codes for CASRQGNGYTF.

The chain is built from TRBV6-1 and TRBJ1-5; no firm D call. There are 13 residues in the CDR3. Germline CDR1 MNHNS, CDR2 SASEGT. Trimming shortened V by 5 bases and J by 6 bases, and 11 bases separated the two germline ends. The CDR3 coding sequence is TGTGCCAGCAGTCCCCTAACCCGTCAGCCCCAGCATTTT. Translating gives CASSPLTRQPQHF.

The V gene is TRBV9, the J gene TRBJ1-3; no clear D gene. CDR3 size: 16 residues. V was clipped by 0 bases and J by 0 bases, with 10 bases between them. The germline V gene encodes CDR1 SGDLS and CDR2 YYNGEE. The CDR3 sequence: CASSVGAASSGNTIYF. The CDR3 DNA reads TGTGCCAGCAGCGTAGGCGCCGCTAGCTCTGGAAACACCATATATTTT.

The chain recombines TRBV13 with TRBJ1-5; D is unclear. The V gene's germline CDR1 is PRHDT and CDR2 FYEKMQ (reference sequence). V lost 8 bases to trimming and J lost 2 bases, with 7 bases between them. The CDR3 extends over 12 amino acids. The CDR3 bases are TGTGCCAGCGGGATTCGCAATCAGCCCCAGCATTTT. This translates into CASGIRNQPQHF.

This sequence joins TRBV6-6 and TRBJ1-1; perhaps TRBD1 as D (5 bases). Germline V gene lookup returns CDR1 MNHNY and CDR2 SVGAGI (reference sequence). This CDR3 is built from 13 residues. The V and J ends lost 3 bases and 5 bases respectively, with 10 bases between them. The CDR3 loop is CASSYEGVTEAFF. The CDR3 DNA reads as TGTGCCAGCAGTTATGAAGGGGTAACTGAAGCTTTCTTT.

The gene calls are TRBV27 and TRBJ2-7; D possibly corresponds to TRBD1 (5 bases). Looked up from germline, CDR1 is MNHEY and CDR2 is SMNVEV (reference sequence). With 2 bases removed from V and 3 bases from J, the gap between germline ends came to 14 bases. The length of the CDR3 is 15 residues. The CDR3 DNA sequence: TGTGCCAGCAGTTTAGCCGGTATTCAGGGCTACGAGCAGTACTTC. This sequence encodes CASSLAGIQGYEQYF.

The chain combines TRBV7-8 with TRBJ2-1, with D possibly TRBD2 on 6 matching bases. The CDR3 is made up of 16 amino acids. Germline CDR1 and CDR2: SGHVS and FQNEAQ. Trimming stripped 5 bases from V and 0 bases from J, with 14 bases between. The DNA for the CDR3 is TGTGCCAGCAGCCTAGACCGGGACTCCTCCTACAATGAGCAGTTCTTC. Translated: CASSLDRDSSYNEQFF.

On this clone itself: Other DNA sequences in the sample encode the same CDR3. The chain recombines TRBV30 with TRBJ2-7; maybe TRBD2 (5 bases). The V and J ends lost 2 bases and 4 bases respectively, with 9 bases between them. CDR1 GTSNPN and CDR2 SVGIG come from the germline V gene (reference sequence). The CDR3 consists of 12 residues. The CDR3 nucleotides are TGTGCCTGGAGTCCAACGGGATACGAGCAGTACTTC. Protein sequence: CAWSPTGYEQYF.

The chain joins TRBV5-6 to TRBJ1-3; 7 nucleotides agree with TRBD1. Germline V gene data show CDR1 as SGHDT and CDR2 as YYEEEE. The ends lost 4 bases at V and 4 bases at J; junction bases unmatched: 5. The CDR3 has 14 residues. This chain's CDR3 is CASSLTGLGNTIYF. CDR3 bases: TGTGCCAGCAGCCTGACAGGGCTCGGAAACACCATATATTTT.

The chain couples TRBV30 to TRBJ2-3; D is possibly TRBD2 (8 bases). In germline, CDR1 is GTSNPN, CDR2 SVGIG (reference sequence). The CDR3 is made up of 16 amino acids. The ends were cut back, 3 bases at V and 3 bases at J, with 19 bases in the middle. The CDR3 DNA sequence: TGTGCCTGGAGCGGAACCGGGAGGGGGCAGACAGATACGCAGTATTTT. This encodes CAWSGTGRGQTDTQYF.

On this clone: This same CDR3 is encoded by further DNA sequences in the sample. J is TRBJ2-2 and V is TRBV7-2; D could derive from TRBD1 or TRBD2 (6 bases each). Trimming took off 5 bases at V and 6 bases at J, with 10 bases between the two ends. The CDR3 spans 13 residues. The germline V gene has CDR1 SGHTA and CDR2 FQGNSA. The CDR3 is CASSTRGAGELFF. The CDR3 DNA follows: TGTGCCAGCAGCACAAGGGGGGCCGGGGAGCTGTTTTTT.

The chain is built from TRBV11-2 and TRBJ2-6; D is uncertain. CDR3 length equals 15 residues. Germline loops: CDR1 SGHAT, CDR2 FQNNGV. V lost 2 bases, J lost 4 bases, and 9 bases lay in between. The CDR3 nucleotides are TGTGCCAGCAGCTTATTGGGGTTAGGGGCCAACGTCCTGACTTTC. Its protein product is CASSLLGLGANVLTF.

Regarding this clone: Other nucleotide sequences from this sample produce the same CDR3. V and J are TRBV29-1 and TRBJ2-3; D remains ambiguous. CDR3 length: 11 amino acids. Germline V gene sequence: CDR1 SQVTM, CDR2 ANQGSEA. Trimming stripped 7 bases from V and 6 bases from J, with 11 bases between. This CDR3 reads CSAGYTDTQYF. CDR3 nucleotides: TGCAGCGCCGGGTACACCGATACGCAGTATTTT.

This sequence joins TRBV5-1 and TRBJ1-2; 10 nucleotides match TRBD1. The CDR3 is 13 amino acids. With V trimmed by 4 bases and J by 8 bases, 5 bases remained unmatched. Germline V lookup: CDR1 SGHRS, CDR2 YFSETQ. The CDR3 loop reads CASSRGTGVGYTF. CDR3 sequence (DNA): TGCGCCAGCAGCCGAGGGACAGGGGTGGGCTACACCTTC.

This chain connects TRBV20-1 to TRBJ2-2; D not certain. The CDR3 spans 10 residues. Germline-derived CDR1 and CDR2 are DFQATT and SNEGSKA (reference sequence). V lost 7 bases and J lost 7, with 7 bases in between. The CDR3 region has the DNA TGCAGTGGATTTATCGGGGAGCTGTTTTTT. This gives the protein CSGFIGELFF.